This T cell receptor (beta chain) was recovered during a study of blood T cell repertoires in COVID-19. Study information: The samples span acute and convalescent COVID-19 from the United States, Italy and Spain. The cDNA or gDNA used as material had been derived from T cells, B-cell-depleted T cells, or PBMCs.

V was shortened by 4 bases and J by 6 bases, with 22 bases between the two germline ends. The CDR3 totals 16 residues. Germline V gene lookup returns CDR1 SGHRS and CDR2 YFSETQ. The method was immunoSEQ multiplex PCR; TCRdb's version includes in-frame clones alone and lacks a portion of them. The sample records over 50,000 clones, more than 85% being singletons. The sequencing sample was made of peripheral blood. V usage is TRBV5-1 and J usage is TRBJ1-1, with D tentatively TRBD1 (5 bases). The source of this sequence is a man aged 50 to 60 with active COVID-19. The CDR3 reads CASSPVSGGSPSEAFF. CDR3 nucleotides: TGCGCCAGCAGCCCCGTGTCGGGGGGGTCTCCGTCTGAAGCTTTCTTT.